The 9 T cell receptor beta chains presented below share a single source sample, sequenced in a study of blood T cell repertoires in COVID-19. Some clones are missing from TCRdb's copy, which holds only in-frame ones; the method was immunoSEQ multiplex PCR. This sample has 210,000 or so clones, with approximately 87% found just once. Sequenced: PBMCs or T cells enriched from blood (not recorded which). The receptors were sampled from a woman aged 45-65 years in a cohort exposed to, infected with or recovered from COVID-19 (not recorded which).

The rearrangement uses TRBV10-3 and TRBJ2-7, with 7 positions matching TRBD1. From germline, CDR1 is ENHRY and CDR2 SYGVKD. The CDR3 runs to 12 residues. With 7 bases clipped from V and 2 bases from J, the junction kept 2 bases outside the gene matches. The CDR3 spells CAIKGQTYEQYF. CDR3 nucleotides: TGTGCCATCAAGGGACAGACCTACGAGCAGTACTTC.

The chain uses TRBV30 and TRBJ2-2; D unresolved. Per germline, CDR1 GTSNPN and CDR2 SVGIG (reference sequence). V lost 4 bases and J 1 base, leaving 10 bases between the germline ends. This CDR3 is built from 14 residues. The CDR3 region has the DNA TGTGCCTGGATTCCGGGTGAGAACACCGGGGAGCTGTTTTTT. Its protein is CAWIPGENTGELFF.

The V and J genes are TRBV4-3 and TRBJ2-7; D might be TRBD2 (5 bases). Germline V lookup: CDR1 LGHNA, CDR2 YSLEER. V was clipped by 0 bases and J by 6 bases, with 15 bases between them. The CDR3 has 15 amino acids. In nucleotides, the CDR3 is TGCGCCAGCAGCCAAGATCGGGGTGCCAACCCCGAGCAGTACTTC. This encodes CASSQDRGANPEQYF.

The chain couples TRBV4-2 to TRBJ1-2; the D is unclear. The V gene lost 0 bases and the J gene lost 7 bases, with 12 bases spanning the gap. The CDR3 consists of 14 residues. In germline, CDR1 is LGHNA, CDR2 YNFKEQ. In nucleotides, the CDR3 is TGTGCCAGCAGCCAAGATCACGGGGTCGGTGGCTACACCTTC. Protein product: CASSQDHGVGGYTF.

This clone was seen only a few times. The gene calls are TRBV18 and TRBJ2-5; no clear D. This CDR3 spans 11 amino acids. Per germline, CDR1 KGHSH and CDR2 LQKENI. V lost 6 bases and J 1 base, leaving 3 bases between the germline ends. CDR3 nucleotide sequence: TGTGCCAGCTCCTCCCAAGAGACCCAGTACTTC. This codes for CASSSQETQYF.

The rearrangement uses TRBV5-4 and TRBJ2-5; 14 bases map to TRBD2. The CDR3 runs 17 residues. Trimming cost V 0 bases and J 5 bases; bases outside gene matches: 6. The germline V gene has CDR1 SGHNT and CDR2 YYREEE (reference sequence). The CDR3 nucleotides are TGTGCCAGCAGCTTGGGACTAGCGGGGGGGCCTGAGGAGACCCAGTACTTC. Protein product: CASSLGLAGGPEETQYF. Full variable domain (remainder filled in from reference TRBV5-4 and TRBJ2-5): ETGVTQSPTHLIKTRGQQVTLRCSSQSGHNTVSWYQQALGQGPQFIFQYYREEENGRGNFPPRFSGLQFPNYSSELNVNALELDDSALYLCASSLGLAGGPEETQYFGPGTRLLVL.

V and J are TRBV2 and TRBJ1-4; tentatively, D is TRBD1 (5 bases). V was pared by 5 bases and J by 4 bases, with 11 bases between. This CDR3 comprises 14 residues. Per germline, CDR1 SNHLY and CDR2 FYNNEI. CDR3 residues: CASSRTSFNEKLFF. The DNA of the CDR3 is TGTGCCAGCAGTAGGACATCCTTTAATGAAAAACTGTTTTTT.

The chain is built from TRBV7-2 and TRBJ2-3, with D uncertain. Germline CDR1 SGHTA, CDR2 FQGNSA. This CDR3 is 11 amino acids long. V was trimmed by 7 bases and J by 5 bases, leaving 7 bases between them. CDR3 loop: CASTPRDTQYF. The CDR3 coding sequence is TGTGCCAGCACCCCCCGAGATACGCAGTATTTT.

V and J are TRBV7-2 and TRBJ2-7; TRBD2 matches at 14 bases. The CDR3 has 15 amino acids. The junction had 4 bases not matched to a gene; V was cut back by 4 bases and J by 5 bases. The germline V gene has CDR1 SGHTA and CDR2 FQGNSA. This CDR3 is CASSSWTSGGNEQYF. CDR3 nucleotide sequence: TGTGCCAGCAGCTCATGGACTAGCGGGGGGAACGAGCAGTACTTC.